This TCR beta chain was identified in a study of blood T cell repertoires in COVID-19. About the research overall: Acute and convalescent COVID-19 specimens originated in the United States, Italy and Spain. T cells, B-cell-depleted T cells, or PBMCs supplied cDNA or gDNA.

Trimming took 5 bases from V and 2 from J; bases not matched to a gene: 5. CDR1 SGHAT and CDR2 FQDESV come from the germline V gene (reference sequence). The CDR3 consists of 14 residues. The Seattle patients, enrolled during active infection, were followed longitudinally. As originally analysed: Amplification of reference gene primers was used by the study to estimate nucleated cell counts. Clones were read by immunoSEQ multiplex PCR, and TCRdb kept only the in-frame ones, dropping some. V, J and clone size derive from that table, while D and trimming were established from the DNA sequence. The sample comprises 310,000 or so clones, roughly 92% of which are singletons, and 2% to 2.5% rests with the top ten.

This chain uses TRBV11-1 with TRBJ1-1, with 7 bases aligning to TRBD1. The sequence derives from a woman in her twenties or thirties with COVID-19, enrolled during active disease. The sample was peripheral blood. CDR3 sequence (DNA): TGTGCCAGCAGCCCCCGGACAGGAAACACTGAAGCTTTCTTT. It codes for CASSPRTGNTEAFF.